This T cell receptor (beta chain) was profiled in a study of blood T cells in healthy people across ages. Background on the study: The capture of about one barcoded beta molecule per two T cells was achieved by template switching.

For the second PCR, which ran for about 6 to 11 cycles, a sample-barcoded 5' primer and a J-beta primer mix were used. TCRdb called the 5' RACE reads again in MiXCR, with one record for every CDR3 protein. The repertoire holds roughly 2 million distinct CDR3 sequences, with roughly 50% as singletons. Germline CDR1 and CDR2: KGHSH and LQKENI. V gave up 8 bases and J gave up 1 base; unmatched junction bases: 8. The CDR3 sequence is 15 residues long. Sequenced sample: blood. The V and J genes are TRBV18 and TRBJ2-3; 8 bases align to TRBD1. The clonotype originates from a woman between 35 and 50 years old in good health. The CDR3 DNA sequence: TGTGCCAGCCCACGCCTGGGACAGGGCACAGATACGCAGTATTTT. This codes for CASPRLGQGTDTQYF. Full variable domain (missing parts from reference TRBV18 and TRBJ2-3): NAGVMQNPRHLVRRRGQEARLRCSPMKGHSHVYWYRQLPEEGLKFMVYLQKENIIDESGMPKERFSAEFPKEGPSILRIQQVVRGDSAAYFCASPRLGQGTDTQYFGPGTRLTVL.